The rows below give T cell receptor beta chains drawn from one sample of a study of CXCR3-negative and CXCR3-positive naive CD8 T cells. No DNA is given; TCRdb re-called the 5' RACE reads and lists each CDR3 protein once. This sample's clone table lists 150,000 or so distinct CDR3 sequences. The sample consisted of naive CXCR3- CD8+ T cells from blood. The source of these receptors is a human donor in good health. Some clones in this sample may be carry-over from other donors' samples. Both conserved end residues are part of each CDR3.

TRBV4-1	TRBJ2-7	CASSHSWTGVYEQYF
TRBV12-3/TRBV12-4	TRBJ2-2	CASRGDRENTGELFF
TRBV29-1	TRBJ2-7	CSVLSGVRGPYEQYF
TRBV12-3/TRBV12-4	TRBJ1-5	CASSDRGTDSNQPQHF
TRBV7-8	TRBJ2-2	CASSQKTGNTGELFF
TRBV6-5	TRBJ2-3	CASSYRSGGVAGTQYF
TRBV9	TRBJ2-3	CASIVGRSTDTQYF
TRBV4-2	TRBJ1-2	CASSPGPPGVNYGYTF
TRBV11-3	TRBJ1-5	CASAKNQPQHF
TRBV11-2	TRBJ2-1	CASSPPNYNEQFF
TRBV21-1	TRBJ1-5	CASSKNRRGAHGNQPQHF
TRBV12-3/TRBV12-4	TRBJ2-3	CASSPTGGGPADTQYF
TRBV29-1	TRBJ2-1	CSVEGAGHNEQFF
TRBV12-3/TRBV12-4	TRBJ2-1	CASSIGHRNEQFF
TRBV27	TRBJ1-5	CASSLSGQGGGNQPQHF
TRBV29-1	TRBJ2-1	CSVPGPAHNEQFF
TRBV28	TRBJ2-7	CASSFAFGGFEQYF
TRBV12-3/TRBV12-4	TRBJ2-1	CASRPDGAYNEQFF
TRBV12-3/TRBV12-4	TRBJ2-3	CASSPFWGRAGTDTQYF
TRBV5-1	TRBJ1-2	CASSPAGNYGYTF
TRBV20-1	TRBJ1-1	CSARGRLNTEAFF
TRBV3-1	TRBJ2-1	CASSPLSGGSYNEQFF
TRBV20-1	TRBJ2-5	CSARDGDRGQETQYF
TRBV28	TRBJ2-3	CASSVYAGAGNIDTQYF
TRBV20-1	TRBJ1-3	CSARGQGTGNTIYF
TRBV7-6	TRBJ2-7	CASAPKDKQGKRETYEQYF
TRBV20-1	TRBJ2-7	CSASYQNSYEQYF
TRBV20-1	TRBJ2-7	CSARDKAGVAYEQYF
TRBV7-9	TRBJ2-7	CASSSYGQRYEQYF
TRBV25-1	TRBJ1-1	CASSEWEGKTEAFF
TRBV27	TRBJ2-7	CASRGPGSRPEQYF
TRBV11-2	TRBJ1-1	CASSLIRQDPEAFF
TRBV5-4	TRBJ2-7	CASSHGLAPGEQYF
TRBV20-1	TRBJ2-7	CSAWNERGGEQYF
TRBV20-1	TRBJ1-1	CSARGNRGTEAFF
TRBV7-3	TRBJ2-3	CASSLIPTGGTDTQYF
TRBV5-1	TRBJ2-1	CASSSIAGYNEQFF
TRBV4-1	TRBJ2-1	CASSLRGADEQFF
TRBV6-5	TRBJ2-5	CASSSGGETQYF
TRBV29-1	TRBJ2-1	CSVVHPRTSGGPNEQFF
TRBV29-1	TRBJ2-5	CSVEVLSRQETQYF
TRBV29-1	TRBJ2-5	CSVLEQETQYF
TRBV4-3	TRBJ2-7	CASSPGTSDSYEQYF
TRBV20-1	TRBJ1-6	CSARDQFSRGWNSPLHF
TRBV29-1	TRBJ1-1	CSVTGRAESTEAFF
TRBV29-1	TRBJ1-2	CSVGWRGGDGYTF
TRBV3-1	TRBJ2-7	CASSHKGALGYEQYF
TRBV7-6	TRBJ2-1	CASSLGPDSGPYNEQFF
TRBV10-2	TRBJ2-1	CASHTGTSSFNEQFF
TRBV28	TRBJ2-1	CASSLLAGPYNEQFF
TRBV7-9	TRBJ2-7	CASSPSEFSYEQYF
TRBV21-1	TRBJ2-7	CASSPARVTHFFYEQYF
TRBV7-2	TRBJ1-6	CASSLGLGQGENSPLHF
TRBV9	TRBJ2-7	CASSVGSESYEQYF
TRBV21-1	TRBJ2-7	CASSKEVAGGYYEQYF
TRBV4-3	TRBJ1-5	CASSQETGGNQPQHF
TRBV7-9	TRBJ2-1	CASSRPTSGRNNEQFF
TRBV5-5	TRBJ2-2	CASSGQGGDTGELFF
TRBV11-2	TRBJ2-7	CASSSRLTSSYEQYF